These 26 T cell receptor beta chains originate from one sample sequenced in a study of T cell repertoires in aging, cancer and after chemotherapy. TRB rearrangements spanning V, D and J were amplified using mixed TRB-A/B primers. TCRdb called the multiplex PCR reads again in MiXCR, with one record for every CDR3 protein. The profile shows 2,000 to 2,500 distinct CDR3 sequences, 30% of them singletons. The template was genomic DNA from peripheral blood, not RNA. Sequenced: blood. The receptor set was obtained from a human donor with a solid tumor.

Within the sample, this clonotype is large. Written as DNA, the CDR3 is TGTGCCAGCAGTTACTCGGAATACAATGAGCAGTTCTTC. Its translation: CASSYSEYNEQFF. The chain links TRBV6-6 to TRBJ2-1; D not certain. Germline V gene lookup returns CDR1 MNHNY and CDR2 SVGAGI (reference sequence). CDR3 length: 13 amino acids. V was shortened by 0 bases and J by 4 bases, with 4 bases between the two germline ends.

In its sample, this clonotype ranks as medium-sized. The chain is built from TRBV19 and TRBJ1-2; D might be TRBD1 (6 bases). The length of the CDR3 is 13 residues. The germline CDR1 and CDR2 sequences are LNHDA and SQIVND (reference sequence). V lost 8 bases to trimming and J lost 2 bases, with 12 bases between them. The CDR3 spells CASGNRVNYGYTF. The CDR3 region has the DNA TGTGCCAGTGGTAACAGGGTGAACTATGGCTACACCTTC.

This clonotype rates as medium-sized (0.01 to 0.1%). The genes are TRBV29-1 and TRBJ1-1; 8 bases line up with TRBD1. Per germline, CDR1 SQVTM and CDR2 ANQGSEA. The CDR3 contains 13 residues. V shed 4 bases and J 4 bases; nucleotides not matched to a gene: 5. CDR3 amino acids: CSVGQGAFTEAFF. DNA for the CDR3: TGCAGCGTTGGCCAGGGGGCGTTCACTGAAGCTTTCTTT.

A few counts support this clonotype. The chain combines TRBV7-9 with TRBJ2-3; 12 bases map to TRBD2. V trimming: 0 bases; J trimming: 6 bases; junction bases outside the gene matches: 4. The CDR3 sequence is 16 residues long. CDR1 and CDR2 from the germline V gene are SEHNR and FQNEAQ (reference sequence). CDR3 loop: CASSLALAGGLDTQYF. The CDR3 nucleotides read TGTGCCAGCAGCTTAGCCCTAGCGGGGGGGCTGGATACGCAGTATTTT.

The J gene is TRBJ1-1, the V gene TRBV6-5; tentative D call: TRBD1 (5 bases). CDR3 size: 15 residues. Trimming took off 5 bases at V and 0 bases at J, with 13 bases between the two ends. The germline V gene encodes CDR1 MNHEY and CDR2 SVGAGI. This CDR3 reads CASSRAGQVNTEAFF. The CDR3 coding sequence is TGTGCCAGCAGTAGGGCAGGGCAGGTGAACACTGAAGCTTTCTTT.

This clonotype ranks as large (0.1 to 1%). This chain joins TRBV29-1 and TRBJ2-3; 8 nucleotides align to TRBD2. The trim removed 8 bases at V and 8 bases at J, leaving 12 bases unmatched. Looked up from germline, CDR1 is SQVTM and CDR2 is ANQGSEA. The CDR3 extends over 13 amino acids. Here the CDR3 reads CSIEGTRIGTQYF. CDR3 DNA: TGCAGCATCGAGGGGACTAGGATCGGTACGCAGTATTTT.

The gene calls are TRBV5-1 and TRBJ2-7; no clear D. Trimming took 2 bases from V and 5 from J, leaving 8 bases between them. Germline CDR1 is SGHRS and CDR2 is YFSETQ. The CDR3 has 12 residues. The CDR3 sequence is CASSFNPHEQYF. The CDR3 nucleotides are TGCGCCAGCAGCTTCAACCCTCACGAGCAGTACTTC.

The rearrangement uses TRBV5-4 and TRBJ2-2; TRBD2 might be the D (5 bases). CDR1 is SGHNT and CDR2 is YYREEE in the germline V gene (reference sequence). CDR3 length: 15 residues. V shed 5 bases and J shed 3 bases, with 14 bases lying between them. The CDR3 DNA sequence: TGTGCCAGCAGTTTTGCTAGCTCCGACACCGGGGAGCTGTTTTTT. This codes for CASSFASSDTGELFF.

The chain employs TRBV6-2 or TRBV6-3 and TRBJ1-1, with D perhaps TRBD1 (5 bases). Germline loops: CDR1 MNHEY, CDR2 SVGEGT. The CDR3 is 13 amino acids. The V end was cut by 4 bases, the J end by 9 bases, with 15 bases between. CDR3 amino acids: CASSWGLRGQAFF. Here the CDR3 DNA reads TGTGCCAGCAGTTGGGGCCTAAGGGGCCAAGCTTTCTTT.

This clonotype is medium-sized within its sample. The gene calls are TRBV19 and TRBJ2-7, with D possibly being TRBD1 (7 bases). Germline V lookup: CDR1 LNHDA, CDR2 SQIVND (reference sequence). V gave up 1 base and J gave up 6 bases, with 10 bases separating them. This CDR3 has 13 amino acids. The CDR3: CASSIGGDSEQYF. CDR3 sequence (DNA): TGTGCCAGTAGTATAGGGGGGGACAGCGAGCAGTACTTC.

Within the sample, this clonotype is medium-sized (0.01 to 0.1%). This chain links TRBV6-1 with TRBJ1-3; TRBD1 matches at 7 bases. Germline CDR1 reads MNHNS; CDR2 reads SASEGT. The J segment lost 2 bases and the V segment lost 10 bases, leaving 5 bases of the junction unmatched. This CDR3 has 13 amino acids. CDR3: CATGRGPGNTIYF. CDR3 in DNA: TGTGCCACCGGAAGGGGGCCTGGAAACACCATATATTTT.

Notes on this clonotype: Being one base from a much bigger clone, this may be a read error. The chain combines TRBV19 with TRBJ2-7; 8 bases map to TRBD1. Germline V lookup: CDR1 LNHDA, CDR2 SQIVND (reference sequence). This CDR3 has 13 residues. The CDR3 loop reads CSSSGGFSYEQYF. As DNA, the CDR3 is TGTTCCTCATCAGGGGGCTTCTCCTACGAGCAGTACTTC.

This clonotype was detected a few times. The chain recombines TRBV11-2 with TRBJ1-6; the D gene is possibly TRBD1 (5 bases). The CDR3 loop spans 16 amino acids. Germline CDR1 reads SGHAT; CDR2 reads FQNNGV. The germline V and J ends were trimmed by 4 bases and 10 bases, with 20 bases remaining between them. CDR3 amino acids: CASSSSEGGVGSPLHF. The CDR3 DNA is TGTGCCAGCAGCTCTTCGGAAGGAGGGGTGGGATCACCCCTCCACTTT.

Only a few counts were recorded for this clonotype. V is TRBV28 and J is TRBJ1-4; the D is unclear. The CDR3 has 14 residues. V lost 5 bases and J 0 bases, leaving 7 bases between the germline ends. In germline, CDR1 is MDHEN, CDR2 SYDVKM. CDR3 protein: CASSHGATNEKLFF. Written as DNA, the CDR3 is TGTGCCAGCAGTCATGGTGCAACTAATGAAAAACTGTTTTTT.

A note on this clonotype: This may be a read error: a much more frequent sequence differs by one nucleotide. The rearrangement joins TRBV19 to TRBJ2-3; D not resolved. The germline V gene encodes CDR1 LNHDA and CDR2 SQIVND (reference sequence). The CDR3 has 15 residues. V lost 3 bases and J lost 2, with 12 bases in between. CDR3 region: CASSIGSIVTDTQYF. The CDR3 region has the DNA TGTGCCAGTAGTATCGGGTCCATTGTCACAGATACGCAGTATTTT.

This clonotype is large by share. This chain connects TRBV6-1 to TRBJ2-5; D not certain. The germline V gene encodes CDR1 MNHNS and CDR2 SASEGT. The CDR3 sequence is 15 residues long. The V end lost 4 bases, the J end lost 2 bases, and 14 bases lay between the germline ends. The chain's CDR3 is CASSVSPVRQETQYF. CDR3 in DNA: TGTGCCAGCAGTGTGAGTCCTGTACGACAAGAGACCCAGTACTTC.

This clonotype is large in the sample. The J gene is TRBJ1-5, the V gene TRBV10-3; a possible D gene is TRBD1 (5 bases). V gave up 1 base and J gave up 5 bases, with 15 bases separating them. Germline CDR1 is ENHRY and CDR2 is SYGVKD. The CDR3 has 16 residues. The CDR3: CAISEYWGPPDQPQHF. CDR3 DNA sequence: TGTGCCATCAGTGAGTATTGGGGACCCCCCGATCAGCCCCAGCATTTT.

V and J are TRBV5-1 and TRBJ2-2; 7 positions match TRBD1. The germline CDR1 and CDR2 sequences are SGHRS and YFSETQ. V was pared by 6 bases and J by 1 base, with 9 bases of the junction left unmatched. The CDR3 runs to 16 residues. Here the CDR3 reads CASIFATGMNTGELFF. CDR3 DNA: TGCGCCAGCATCTTCGCGACAGGGATGAACACCGGGGAGCTGTTTTTT.

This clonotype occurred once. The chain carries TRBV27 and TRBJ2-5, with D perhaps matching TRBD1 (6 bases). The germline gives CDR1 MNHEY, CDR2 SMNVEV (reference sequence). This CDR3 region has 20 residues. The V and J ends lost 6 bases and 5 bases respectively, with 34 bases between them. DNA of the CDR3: TGTGCCAGCAGCTTAGAATTAGTGGTCTGGGGGCGGACGCCCGGTGAGACCCAGTACTTC. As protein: CASSLELVVWGRTPGETQYF.

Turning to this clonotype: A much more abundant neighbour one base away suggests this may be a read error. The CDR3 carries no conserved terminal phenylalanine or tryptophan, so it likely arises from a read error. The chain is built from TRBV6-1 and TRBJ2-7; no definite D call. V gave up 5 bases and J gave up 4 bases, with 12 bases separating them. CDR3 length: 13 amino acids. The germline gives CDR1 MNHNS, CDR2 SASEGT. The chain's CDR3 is CASSYSRRYEQYI. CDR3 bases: TGTGCCAGCAGTTACTCGCGACGGTACGAGCAGTACATC.

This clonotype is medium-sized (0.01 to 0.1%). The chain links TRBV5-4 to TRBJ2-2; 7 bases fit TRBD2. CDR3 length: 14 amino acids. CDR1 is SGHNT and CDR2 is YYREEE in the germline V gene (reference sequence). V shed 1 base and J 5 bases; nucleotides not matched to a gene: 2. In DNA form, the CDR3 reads TGTGCCAGCAGCTTGTGGGGAGGGACCGGGGAGCTGTTTTTT. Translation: CASSLWGGTGELFF.

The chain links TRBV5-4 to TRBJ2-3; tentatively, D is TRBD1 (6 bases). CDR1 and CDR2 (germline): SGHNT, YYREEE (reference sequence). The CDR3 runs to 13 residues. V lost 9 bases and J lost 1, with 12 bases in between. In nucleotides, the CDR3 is TGTGCCACCCGGACAGAACGCACAGATACGCAGTATTTT. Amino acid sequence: CATRTERTDTQYF.

The CDR3 DNA is TGCAGTGCTAGACCCGTTCGGGGGGCGCGGTATGGTACGCAGTATTTT. The encoded protein is CSARPVRGARYGTQYF. The rearrangement joins TRBV20-1 to TRBJ2-3; a weak D match, TRBD2 (7 bases). V was cut by 2 bases and J by 8 bases, with 23 bases left in between. The germline V gene has CDR1 DFQATT and CDR2 SNEGSKA (reference sequence). This CDR3 is built from 16 residues.

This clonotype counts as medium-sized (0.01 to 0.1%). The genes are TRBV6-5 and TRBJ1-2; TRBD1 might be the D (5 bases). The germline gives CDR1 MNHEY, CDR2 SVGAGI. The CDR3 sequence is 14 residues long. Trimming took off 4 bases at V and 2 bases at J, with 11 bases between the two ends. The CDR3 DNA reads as TGTGCCAGCAGTTTCAGGGATCTCAACTATGGCTACACCTTC. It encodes CASSFRDLNYGYTF.

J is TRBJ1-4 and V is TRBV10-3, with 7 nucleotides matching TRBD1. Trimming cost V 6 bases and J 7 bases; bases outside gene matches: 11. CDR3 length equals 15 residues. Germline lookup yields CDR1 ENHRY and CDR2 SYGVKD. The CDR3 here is CAISGGGPGGEKLFF. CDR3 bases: TGTGCCATCAGCGGAGGAGGACCAGGGGGTGAAAAACTGTTTTTT.

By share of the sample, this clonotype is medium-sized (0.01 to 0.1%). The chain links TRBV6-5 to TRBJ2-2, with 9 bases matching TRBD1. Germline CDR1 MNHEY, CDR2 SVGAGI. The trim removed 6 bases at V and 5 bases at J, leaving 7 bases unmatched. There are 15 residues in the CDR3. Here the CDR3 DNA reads TGTGCCAGCAGGTCCGGGACAGGGTATACCGGGGAGCTGTTTTTT. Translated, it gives CASRSGTGYTGELFF.